This TCR beta chain was obtained from a study of T cell changes during pregnancy in multiple sclerosis. The CDR3 sequence is 16 residues long. Per the germline V gene, CDR1 is SNHLY and CDR2 is FYNNEI. The V and J ends lost 5 bases and 6 bases, in that order; junction bases with no gene match: 8. Only in-frame clones appear in the TCRdb table, and some are missing; sequencing was by immunoSEQ multiplex PCR. Of approximately 60,000 clones listed, 92% are singletons. V is TRBV2 and J is TRBJ2-1, with 12 nucleotides matching TRBD2. The receptor comes from a female donor with multiple sclerosis, enrolled in a pregnancy study. Here the sequenced sample was CD4+ T cells from peripheral blood mononuclear cells, taken in the second trimester of pregnancy. The CDR3, as DNA: TGTGCCAGCAGTTCTCTGACTAGCGGGAGCCTCAATGAGCAGTTCTTC. Amino acid sequence: CASSSLTSGSLNEQFF.